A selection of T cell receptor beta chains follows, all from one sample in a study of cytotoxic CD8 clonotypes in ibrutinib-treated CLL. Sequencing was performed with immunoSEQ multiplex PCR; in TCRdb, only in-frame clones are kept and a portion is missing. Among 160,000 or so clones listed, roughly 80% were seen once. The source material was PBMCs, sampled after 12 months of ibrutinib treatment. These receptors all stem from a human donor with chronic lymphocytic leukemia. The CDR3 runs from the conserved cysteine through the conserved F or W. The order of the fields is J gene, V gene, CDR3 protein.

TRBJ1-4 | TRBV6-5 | CASSSEGGTNEKLFF
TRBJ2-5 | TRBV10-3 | CAISGGGETQYF
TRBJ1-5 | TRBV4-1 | CASRGGNQPQHF
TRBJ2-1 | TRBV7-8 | CAILSYNEQFF
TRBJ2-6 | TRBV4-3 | CASSQTGLGANVLTF
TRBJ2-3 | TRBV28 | CASSLRGGATDTQYF
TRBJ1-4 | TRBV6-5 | CASRLRAAANEKLFF
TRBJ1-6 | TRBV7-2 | CASSFGQGASPLHF
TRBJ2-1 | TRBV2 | CASRVLAGVPTSYNEQFF
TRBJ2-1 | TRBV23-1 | CANQADNHNEQFF
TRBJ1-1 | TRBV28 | CASSLTGTVNTEAFF
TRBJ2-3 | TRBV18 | CASSPRTGGPQDTQYF
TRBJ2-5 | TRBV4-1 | CASSQDLQRGGRETQYF
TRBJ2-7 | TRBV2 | CASLMDRGLNEQYF
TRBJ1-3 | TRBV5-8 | CASSQDTAASGNTIYF
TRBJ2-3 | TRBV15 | CATSRDGVSLTQYF
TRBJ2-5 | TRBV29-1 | CSVVLVNPEIQETQYF
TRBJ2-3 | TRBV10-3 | CAIGTDTQYF
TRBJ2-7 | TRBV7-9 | CASSLEWVGEQYF
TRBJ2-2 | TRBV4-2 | CASSHATGGGGAAGELFF
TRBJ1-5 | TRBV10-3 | CAISEGDGNQPQHF
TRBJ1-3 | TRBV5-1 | CASSLEYRSSSGNTIYF
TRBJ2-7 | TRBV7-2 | CASSLASSGQSSYEQYF
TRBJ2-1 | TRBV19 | CASTYVEGGQGNEQFF
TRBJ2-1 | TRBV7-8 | CASSQRRTGNNEQFF
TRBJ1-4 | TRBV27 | CASSLTGGFEKLFF
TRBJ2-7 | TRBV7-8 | CASRLHSGGTSYEQYF
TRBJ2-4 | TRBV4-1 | CASSQEGPDTVQNKNIQYF
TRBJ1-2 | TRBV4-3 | CASSQPGAGSYGYTF
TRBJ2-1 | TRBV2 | CASSVRRLGMDEQFF
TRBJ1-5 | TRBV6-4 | CASSLDSNQPQHF
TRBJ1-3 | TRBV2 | CASTGRISGNTIYF
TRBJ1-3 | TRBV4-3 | CASSQSRTGGNTIYF
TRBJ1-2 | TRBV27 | CASSLSGGIAYGYTF
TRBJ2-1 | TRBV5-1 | CASSSTGTSGSWQFF
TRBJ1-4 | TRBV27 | CASSPATTNEKLFF
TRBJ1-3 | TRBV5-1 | CASSLGQVSGNTIYF
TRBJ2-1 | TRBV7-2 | CASSLRGASGARGGNEQFF
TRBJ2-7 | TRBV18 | CASSPEGFGYEQYF
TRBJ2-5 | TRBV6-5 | CASSYSYGLETQYF
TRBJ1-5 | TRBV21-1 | CASLPGALGRGNQPQHF
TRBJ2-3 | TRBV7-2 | CASSLALTDTQYF
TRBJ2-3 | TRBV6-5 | CASKPGQGTDTQYF
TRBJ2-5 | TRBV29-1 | CSVEVSGTGVAAQYF
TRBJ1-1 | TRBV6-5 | CASSYGNYRQAFF
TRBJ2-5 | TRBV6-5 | CASSPRQGSETQYF
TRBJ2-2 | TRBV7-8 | CASSLATGGAGELFF
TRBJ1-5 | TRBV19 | CASSGQYNQPQHF
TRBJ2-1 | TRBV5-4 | CASSFYSGGGGGREQFF
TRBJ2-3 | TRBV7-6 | CASSLAGLAGRPTDTQYF
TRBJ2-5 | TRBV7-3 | CASSLVPSGGGPQETQYF
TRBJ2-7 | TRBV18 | CASSGRGDYEQYF
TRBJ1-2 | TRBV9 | CASSNTGNYGYTF
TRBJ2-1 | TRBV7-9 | CASSRLDNEQFF
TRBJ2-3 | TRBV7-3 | CASSRSPGVGTDTQYF